This passage covers 3 T cell receptor beta chains from one sample sequenced in a study of blood T cell repertoires in COVID-19. Assay: immunoSEQ multiplex PCR; the TCRdb copy retains only in-frame clones and omits some. This sample yields about 140,000 clones, of which about 75% are seen a single time; less than 3% belongs to the top ten. The sequencing sample was made of PBMCs or T cells enriched from blood (not recorded which). The receptors shown here come from a woman aged 50 to 60 who had recovered from COVID-19.

The V and J genes are TRBV24-1 and TRBJ2-7, with 10 bases that match TRBD2. Germline V CDR1 and CDR2: KGHDR, SFDVKD. This CDR3 spans 14 amino acids. V shed 6 bases and J 1 base; nucleotides not matched to a gene: 2. The CDR3 sequence is CATSTSGTSYEQYF. The CDR3 coding sequence is TGTGCCACCAGTACTAGCGGGACGTCCTACGAGCAGTACTTC.

The V call is TRBV18, the J call TRBJ2-1, with 7 nucleotides matching TRBD2. The CDR3 has 15 residues. Germline V gene sequence: CDR1 KGHSH, CDR2 LQKENI. Losses at the gene ends were 3 bases for V and 5 bases for J; bases not matched to a gene: 7. Here the CDR3 reads CASSPVASGNNEQFF. DNA for the CDR3: TGTGCCAGCTCACCCGTGGCTAGCGGTAACAATGAGCAGTTCTTC.

This chain joins TRBV13 and TRBJ2-1; 8 bases map to TRBD1. The CDR3 is 18 amino acids. Germline V CDR1 and CDR2: PRHDT, FYEKMQ (reference sequence). The V and J ends lost 1 base and 6 bases, in that order; junction bases with no gene match: 14. The CDR3 loop reads CASSLVLSGQGRGNEQFF. The CDR3 nucleotides are TGTGCCAGCAGCTTAGTATTATCCGGACAGGGTAGGGGCAATGAGCAGTTCTTC. The variable domain in full, with the rest retrieved from reference TRBV13 and TRBJ2-1, is AAGVIQSPRHLIKEKRETATLKCYPIPRHDTVYWYQQGPGQDPQFLISFYEKMQSDKGSIPDRFSAQQFSDYHSELNMSSLELGDSALYFCASSLVLSGQGRGNEQFFGPGTRLTVL.